Listed here are 16 T cell receptor beta chains from one sample, sequenced in a study of post-analysis software for immune sequencing data. Points from the study as a whole: Four or five TRBV segments, TRBV5-6, TRBV5-1 and TRBV20-1 among them, were found more frequent in patients than controls.

Carried by the TCR beta cDNA libraries were unique molecular identifiers. MiXCR was run by TCRdb on the PCR reads, yielding one entry per CDR3 protein. The top ten clones hold about 5.6% of a sample with more than 500,000 distinct CDR3 sequences, 34% of them seen once. Their antigen targets remain unknown. What was sequenced was blood. Receptors were obtained from a girl under 18 with multiple sclerosis.

A few counts support this clonotype. J is TRBJ1-5 and V is TRBV7-2; TRBD1 might be the D (6 bases). Germline lookup yields CDR1 SGHTA and CDR2 FQGNSA. The CDR3 spans 15 residues. Trimming removed 3 bases from V and 3 bases from J, with 12 bases in between. In DNA form, the CDR3 reads TGTGCCAGCAGCTTTTCAGGGGCCGTCAATCAGCCCCAGCATTTT. It translates to CASSFSGAVNQPQHF. Filled out from reference TRBV7-2 and TRBJ1-5, the complete variable domain reads GAGVSQSPSNKVTEKGKDVELRCDPISGHTALYWYRQSLGQGLEFLIYFQGNSAPDKSGLPSDRFSAERTGGSVSTLTIQRTQQEDSAVYLCASSFSGAVNQPQHFGDGTRLSIL.

In its sample, this clonotype was seen many times. This chain links TRBV5-1 with TRBJ2-1; 14 bases align to TRBD2. Germline lookup yields CDR1 SGHRS and CDR2 YFSETQ. The J segment lost 8 bases and the V segment lost 0 bases, leaving 1 base of the junction unmatched. This CDR3 contains 15 residues. CDR3 in amino acids: CASSLGGLAGDEQFF. In nucleotides, the CDR3 is TGCGCCAGCAGCTTGGGGGGACTAGCGGGGGATGAGCAGTTCTTC.

This clonotype was picked up a small number of times. The chain links TRBV20-1 to TRBJ2-2, with 7 nucleotides matching TRBD1. V gave up 5 bases and J gave up 3 bases; unmatched junction bases: 3. In germline, CDR1 is DFQATT, CDR2 SNEGSKA (reference sequence). The CDR3 length is 13 residues. CDR3 sequence: CSAWDSYTGELFF. The CDR3 DNA sequence: TGCAGTGCTTGGGACAGCTACACCGGGGAGCTGTTTTTT.

This clonotype occurred a few times. V and J are TRBV20-1 and TRBJ1-5; TRBD1 is a possible D gene (6 bases). V gave up 6 bases and J gave up 4 bases, with 13 bases separating them. Germline V gene lookup returns CDR1 DFQATT and CDR2 SNEGSKA (reference sequence). The CDR3 loop spans 13 amino acids. CDR3 bases: TGCAGTGCCGATAAGGGGGTAAATCAGCCCCAGCATTTT. Translated: CSADKGVNQPQHF.

This clonotype was seen only a few times. The gene calls are TRBV20-1 and TRBJ2-5; D possibly corresponds to TRBD1 (6 bases). V was cut by 5 bases and J by 12 bases, with 19 bases left in between. There are 12 residues in the CDR3. The germline CDR1 and CDR2 sequences are DFQATT and SNEGSKA (reference sequence). DNA of the CDR3: TGCAGTGCTCCTCGGACAGAAACAAAGGAGTACTTC. Residues: CSAPRTETKEYF.

The chain has TRBV6-5 and TRBJ2-5; 8 nucleotides align to TRBD1. The CDR3 has 15 amino acids. Germline V gene lookup returns CDR1 MNHEY and CDR2 SVGAGI. V lost 0 bases and J lost 4; bases outside the gene matches: 4. The CDR3 nucleotides are TGTGCCAGCAGTTACTCGAACAGGGGGAGAGAGACCCAGTACTTC. Its protein is CASSYSNRGRETQYF.

This clonotype was recorded a few times. This chain joins TRBV10-3 and TRBJ2-3, with 10 bases matching TRBD1. Germline V gives CDR1 ENHRY, CDR2 SYGVKD. This CDR3 is 16 amino acids long. V lost 0 bases and J lost 2; bases outside the gene matches: 2. CDR3 sequence: CAISESGQGTTDTQYF. The CDR3, as DNA: TGTGCCATCAGTGAGTCGGGACAGGGGACCACAGATACGCAGTATTTT.

In this sample, this clonotype turned up a few times. The gene calls are TRBV20-1 and TRBJ2-5, with 11 bases that match TRBD2. Germline values: CDR1 DFQATT, CDR2 SNEGSKA (reference sequence). The V and J ends lost 3 bases and 5 bases, in that order; junction bases with no gene match: 11. The CDR3 has 16 residues. This CDR3 is CSASRGLAVFLETQYF. Written as DNA, the CDR3 is TGCAGTGCTAGTAGGGGACTAGCGGTATTTTTGGAGACCCAGTACTTC.

The chain recombines TRBV6-2 or TRBV6-3 with TRBJ1-5; D gene uncertain. The V gene lost 3 bases and the J gene lost 0 bases, with 9 bases spanning the gap. This CDR3 region has 15 residues. Germline V gene sequence: CDR1 MNHEY, CDR2 SVGEGT. The CDR3 sequence: CASSYKGPSNQPQHF. The CDR3 DNA reads TGTGCCAGCAGTTATAAAGGACCTAGCAATCAGCCCCAGCATTTT.

This clonotype occurred a few times. The chain couples TRBV3-1 to TRBJ2-4; D is possibly TRBD1 or TRBD2 (5 bases each). CDR1 LGHDT and CDR2 YNNKEL come from the germline V gene (reference sequence). The CDR3 extends over 14 amino acids. Trimming stripped 5 bases from V and 7 bases from J, with 15 bases between. CDR3: CASSDRGSVNIQYF. In DNA form, the CDR3 reads TGTGCCAGCAGCGACAGAGGTAGCGTTAACATTCAGTACTTC.

This clonotype was seen more than once but under ten times. The gene calls are TRBV12-3 or TRBV12-4 and TRBJ1-2; a possible D gene is TRBD1 (6 bases). The ends were cut back, 5 bases at V and 4 bases at J, with 11 bases in the middle. CDR3 length equals 13 residues. The CDR3 DNA reads TGTGCCAGCAGTGTCAGGGGATCCTATGGCTACACCTTC. Amino acids: CASSVRGSYGYTF.

This chain connects TRBV7-3 to TRBJ2-1; TRBD2 matches 14 bases. CDR1 is SGHTA, CDR2 FQGTGA, per germline. The CDR3 length is 16 residues. Trimming removed 5 bases from V and 6 bases from J; junction bases left unmatched: 6. The CDR3 nucleotides read TGTGCCAGCAGCCCACGGACTAGCGGGGGGAGCAATGAGCAGTTCTTC. Its protein is CASSPRTSGGSNEQFF.

This clonotype was counted only a few times. The V call is TRBV5-6, the J call TRBJ1-2; D call uncertain. The CDR3 is 15 residues long. The germline V gene has CDR1 SGHDT and CDR2 YYEEEE. V shed 6 bases and J shed 3 bases, with 18 bases lying between them. CDR3 sequence (DNA): TGTGCCAGCACCTGGGGAGGGAAAGGATACTATGGCTACACCTTC. Protein sequence: CASTWGGKGYYGYTF.

A few counts support this clonotype. V usage is TRBV20-1 and J usage is TRBJ1-6, with TRBD1 matching 7 bases. Germline trimming cut 5 bases from V and 5 bases from J; bases unmatched to any gene: 6. CDR1 and CDR2 (germline): DFQATT, SNEGSKA (reference sequence). The CDR3 extends over 14 amino acids. In DNA, the CDR3 is TGCAGTGCTGGTGGACAGGAGCATAATTCACCCCTCCACTTT. Its protein is CSAGGQEHNSPLHF.

The chain recombines TRBV12-3 or TRBV12-4 with TRBJ1-2; D is uncertain. The CDR3 has 12 residues. V dropped 8 bases and J dropped 4 bases, with 11 bases sitting between them. The DNA of the CDR3 is TGTGCCAGCGACTCCGAGGCCTATGGCTACACCTTC. Protein sequence: CASDSEAYGYTF.

V gene TRBV5-6 combines with J gene TRBJ2-7, with unresolved D. The CDR3 loop spans 16 amino acids. V lost 6 bases, J lost 7 bases, and 26 bases lay in between. Germline lookup yields CDR1 SGHDT and CDR2 YYEEEE. The CDR3 here is CASITKGTSSTAEQYF. Written as DNA, the CDR3 is TGTGCCAGCATCACGAAGGGAACATCTTCTACGGCAGAGCAGTACTTC.